What follows are 15 T cell receptor beta chains derived from one specimen sequenced in a study of cytomegalovirus exposure and HLA in healthy donors. It was with 60 Vbeta and 13 Jbeta primers that the PCR ran. Repertoires were generated with immunoSEQ multiplex PCR, while TCRdb's copy carries only in-frame clones and drops some. The table has some 130,000 clones, 80% seen once; the top ten hold 1%. Sequencing input: PBMCs. The receptor source for this set is a man in his forties in good health and CMV-seronegative.

J is TRBJ1-5 and V is TRBV7-8; D uncertain. Per germline, CDR1 SGHVS and CDR2 FQNEAQ. There are 15 residues in the CDR3. Trimming shortened V by 5 bases and J by 1 base, and 12 bases separated the two germline ends. The chain's CDR3 is CASSPPGLSNQPQHF. Here the CDR3 DNA reads TGTGCCAGCAGCCCACCAGGATTAAGCAATCAGCCCCAGCATTTT.

V and J are TRBV6-1 and TRBJ1-2, with TRBD1 matching 8 bases. With V trimmed by 6 bases and J by 4 bases, 10 bases remained unmatched. Germline loops: CDR1 MNHNS, CDR2 SASEGT. The CDR3 extends over 15 amino acids. The CDR3 DNA sequence: TGTGCCAGCAGAACCGGGACAGGACTATCCTATGGCTACACCTTC. It yields the protein CASRTGTGLSYGYTF.

This rearrangement joins TRBV7-2 to TRBJ1-2; unclear D gene. Trimming cost V 2 bases and J 4 bases, with 5 bases left between them. The CDR3 is 12 amino acids. CDR1 is SGHTA, CDR2 FQGNSA, per germline. The CDR3 is CASSLRGYGYTF. The CDR3 DNA reads as TGTGCCAGCAGCTTACGGGGCTATGGCTACACCTTC.

The rearrangement joins TRBV5-1 to TRBJ1-6, with 9 nucleotides matching TRBD1. The CDR3 contains 18 residues. The trim removed 0 bases at V and 9 bases at J, leaving 13 bases unmatched. Germline CDR1 is SGHRS and CDR2 is YFSETQ. As DNA, the CDR3 is TGCGCCAGCAGCTTGGCGGGACAGGGATTGGTGAACCCTTCACCCCTCCACTTT. This sequence encodes CASSLAGQGLVNPSPLHF.

Details on this clone: Here the CDR3 omits its conserved ending phenylalanine or tryptophan, so a read error is the likely source. V is TRBV6-6 and J is TRBJ1-1; D remains ambiguous. The V and J ends lost 3 bases and 4 bases respectively, with 12 bases between them. The CDR3 is 14 amino acids. CDR1 MNHNY and CDR2 SVGAGI come from the germline V gene (reference sequence). CDR3 sequence reads: CASSYLREGTEAFV. CDR3 coding DNA: TGTGCCAGCAGTTATCTTCGGGAGGGCACTGAAGCTTTCGTT.

The chain combines TRBV5-1 with TRBJ2-1; D gene unclear. The V gene lost 4 bases and the J gene lost 5 bases, with 19 bases spanning the gap. The CDR3 loop spans 16 amino acids. The germline CDR1 and CDR2 sequences are SGHRS and YFSETQ. The CDR3 loop is CASSMSPTAPHNEQFF. CDR3 nucleotide sequence: TGCGCCAGCAGCATGTCCCCCACTGCTCCCCACAATGAGCAGTTCTTC.

The chain is built from TRBV7-2 and TRBJ1-2; TRBD1 agrees at 8 bases. V lost 5 bases, J lost 4 bases, and 9 bases stayed unmatched. This CDR3 comprises 15 residues. Germline V gene lookup returns CDR1 SGHTA and CDR2 FQGNSA. The CDR3 sequence is CASSVRLGQGYGYTF. The CDR3 nucleotides read TGTGCCAGCAGCGTTCGTCTCGGACAGGGCTATGGCTACACCTTC.

In this sample, this clone turned up once. J is TRBJ1-1 and V is TRBV29-1, with D unresolved. Looked up from germline, CDR1 is SQVTM and CDR2 is ANQGSEA. V was pared by 3 bases and J by 6 bases, with 11 bases between. The CDR3 length is 12 residues. The CDR3 spells CSVDAQRAEAFF. The CDR3 nucleotides are TGCAGCGTTGATGCACAGAGGGCTGAAGCTTTCTTT.

This clone is a singleton in its sample. The chain carries TRBV29-1 and TRBJ1-2; TRBD1 matches at 8 bases. J gave up 6 bases and V 5 bases, and 8 bases lay outside the gene matches. Germline-derived CDR1 and CDR2 are SQVTM and ANQGSEA. CDR3 length equals 13 residues. The CDR3 coding sequence is TGCAGCGTTCAACAGGGGGAGTCACATGGCTACACCTTC. This translates into CSVQQGESHGYTF.

The chain recombines TRBV5-4 with TRBJ2-3; TRBD2 agrees at 14 bases. Germline V CDR1 and CDR2: SGHNT, YYREEE (reference sequence). V trimming: 3 bases; J trimming: 6 bases; junction bases outside the gene matches: 3. The CDR3 has 15 amino acids. In nucleotides, the CDR3 is TGTGCCAGCAGCTCCGGGACTAGCGGGGGTGATACGCAGTATTTT. Translated, it gives CASSSGTSGGDTQYF.

V and J are TRBV5-1 and TRBJ2-7; TRBD2 matches 7 bases. The CDR3 sequence is 15 residues long. Germline trimming cut 4 bases from V and 5 bases from J; bases unmatched to any gene: 12. Germline loops: CDR1 SGHRS, CDR2 YFSETQ. The CDR3 region is CASSPGGLSTNEQYF. In DNA, the CDR3 is TGCGCCAGCAGCCCGGGGGGACTGTCTACGAACGAGCAGTACTTC.

The chain carries TRBV2 and TRBJ1-4; D is unresolved. Trimming removed 6 bases from V and 0 bases from J, with 8 bases in between. The germline CDR1 and CDR2 sequences are SNHLY and FYNNEI. The length of the CDR3 is 14 residues. This CDR3 reads CASRGDSTNEKLFF. The CDR3 DNA is TGTGCCAGCAGAGGAGACTCAACTAATGAAAAACTGTTTTTT.

Here the CDR3 reads CASSVGGLNEKLFF. CDR3 nucleotide sequence: TGTGCCAGCAGCGTAGGAGGGCTTAATGAAAAACTGTTTTTT. The rearrangement joins TRBV9 to TRBJ1-4; the D is unclear. Between the trimmed V and J ends, which lost 0 bases and 4 bases, there was a span of 7 bases. The CDR3 consists of 14 residues. From germline, CDR1 is SGDLS and CDR2 YYNGEE. Drawing the rest from reference TRBV9 and TRBJ1-4, the complete variable domain is DSGVTQTPKHLITATGQRVTLRCSPRSGDLSVYWYQQSLDQGLQFLIQYYNGEERAKGNILERFSAQQFPDLHSELNLSSLELGDSALYFCASSVGGLNEKLFFGSGTQLSVL.

The V call is TRBV4-1, the J call TRBJ2-5, with no clear D. V dropped 1 base and J dropped 2 bases, with 11 bases sitting between them. This CDR3 is 15 amino acids long. Germline V gene lookup returns CDR1 MGHRA and CDR2 YSYEKL. CDR3 coding DNA: TGCGCCAGCAGCCAAGGACGGGTTTTTCAAGAGACCCAGTACTTC. It translates to CASSQGRVFQETQYF.

The chain carries TRBV11-2 and TRBJ2-7; D might be TRBD2 (6 bases). CDR1 and CDR2 (germline): SGHAT, FQNNGV. The CDR3 loop spans 14 amino acids. The V end was cut by 5 bases, the J end by 0 bases, with 11 bases between. CDR3 nucleotides: TGTGCCAGCAGCGGGGGGAAGAGCTCCTACGAGCAGTACTTC. Amino acid sequence: CASSGGKSSYEQYF.